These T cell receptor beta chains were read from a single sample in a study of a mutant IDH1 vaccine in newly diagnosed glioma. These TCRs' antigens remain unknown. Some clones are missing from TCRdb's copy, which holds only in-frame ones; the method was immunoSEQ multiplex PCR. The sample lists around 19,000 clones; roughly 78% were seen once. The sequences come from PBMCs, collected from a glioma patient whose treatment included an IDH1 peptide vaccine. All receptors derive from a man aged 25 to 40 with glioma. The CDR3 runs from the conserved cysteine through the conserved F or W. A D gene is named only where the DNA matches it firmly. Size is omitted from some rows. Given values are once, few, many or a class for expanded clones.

CDR3 DNA: TGTGCCATCAGTGAGTCAGAAGATACGCAGTATTTT; CDR3 protein: CAISESEDTQYF; clone size: -; D gene: -; V gene: TRBV10-3; J gene: TRBJ2-3
CDR3 DNA: TGTGCCAGCAGCTTAGGCAGGGTAACTCAGCCCCAGCATTTT; CDR3 protein: CASSLGRVTQPQHF; clone size: -; D gene: -; V gene: TRBV13; J gene: TRBJ1-5
CDR3 DNA: TGCGCCAGCAGCTTGGGCTCGGACCGTTACGGTGGCTACACCTTC; CDR3 protein: CASSLGSDRYGGYTF; clone size: once; D gene: -; V gene: TRBV5-1; J gene: TRBJ1-2
CDR3 DNA: TGCGCCAGCAGGGGGAACGATGGACAGCCCCAGCATTTT; CDR3 protein: CASRGNDGQPQHF; clone size: -; D gene: -; V gene: TRBV10-2; J gene: TRBJ1-5
CDR3 DNA: TGTGCCATCCGGGCCCTTCCCGGGGAGGATTCACCCCTCCACTTT; CDR3 protein: CAIRALPGEDSPLHF; clone size: -; D gene: -; V gene: TRBV10-3; J gene: TRBJ1-6
CDR3 DNA: TGTGCCAGCAGCTTAGTTGGGGGAGTGGGTTACAATGAGCAGTTCTTC; CDR3 protein: CASSLVGGVGYNEQFF; clone size: once; D gene: -; V gene: TRBV7-8; J gene: TRBJ2-1
CDR3 DNA: TGTGCCAGCAGCCCGCCCGTGGCTAGCTTCTCCTACAATGAGCAGTTCTTC; CDR3 protein: CASSPPVASFSYNEQFF; clone size: -; D gene: -; V gene: TRBV7-2; J gene: TRBJ2-1
CDR3 DNA: TGTGCCAGCTCACGGTCCCGGACAGGAGAGACCCAGTACTTC; CDR3 protein: CASSRSRTGETQYF; clone size: -; D gene: TRBD1; V gene: TRBV18; J gene: TRBJ2-5
CDR3 DNA: TGTGCCTGGAGTGCCCCCAAGATAGACACCATATATTTT; CDR3 protein: CAWSAPKIDTIYF; clone size: -; D gene: -; V gene: TRBV30; J gene: TRBJ1-3
CDR3 DNA: TGCAGCGTCCAGCGGGCCCTGATCGACTACGAAGCTTTCTTT; CDR3 protein: CSVQRALIDYEAFF; clone size: -; D gene: -; V gene: TRBV29-1; J gene: TRBJ1-1
CDR3 DNA: TGTGCCAGCAGCTTGGGACCCGGGAACGAGCAGTACTTC; CDR3 protein: CASSLGPGNEQYF; clone size: -; D gene: -; V gene: TRBV5-8; J gene: TRBJ2-7
CDR3 DNA: TGTGCCAGCAGATCTCATGAGGGAGCCAAAAACATTCAGTACTTC; CDR3 protein: CASRSHEGAKNIQYF; clone size: -; D gene: -; V gene: TRBV6-5; J gene: TRBJ2-4
CDR3 DNA: TGCGCCAGCAGCTCTCTTATCGGGGGGCGAGGTGAAAAACTGTTTTTT; CDR3 protein: CASSSLIGGRGEKLFF; clone size: -; D gene: -; V gene: TRBV5-1; J gene: TRBJ1-4
CDR3 DNA: TGTGCCAGCAGCTTAGTGGGAGGGACTAGCGGACTTAACAATGAGCAGTTCTTC; CDR3 protein: CASSLVGGTSGLNNEQFF; clone size: -; D gene: TRBD2; V gene: TRBV7-2; J gene: TRBJ2-1
CDR3 DNA: TGTGCCAGCAGTTTCCAAGACAGGATAGCTAACTATGGCTACACCTTC; CDR3 protein: CASSFQDRIANYGYTF; clone size: -; D gene: -; V gene: TRBV27; J gene: TRBJ1-2
CDR3 DNA: TGTGCCAGCAGCCAACTCACAGGGAGGATAACTTTCTTT; CDR3 protein: CASSQLTGRITFF; clone size: -; D gene: -; V gene: TRBV14; J gene: TRBJ1-1